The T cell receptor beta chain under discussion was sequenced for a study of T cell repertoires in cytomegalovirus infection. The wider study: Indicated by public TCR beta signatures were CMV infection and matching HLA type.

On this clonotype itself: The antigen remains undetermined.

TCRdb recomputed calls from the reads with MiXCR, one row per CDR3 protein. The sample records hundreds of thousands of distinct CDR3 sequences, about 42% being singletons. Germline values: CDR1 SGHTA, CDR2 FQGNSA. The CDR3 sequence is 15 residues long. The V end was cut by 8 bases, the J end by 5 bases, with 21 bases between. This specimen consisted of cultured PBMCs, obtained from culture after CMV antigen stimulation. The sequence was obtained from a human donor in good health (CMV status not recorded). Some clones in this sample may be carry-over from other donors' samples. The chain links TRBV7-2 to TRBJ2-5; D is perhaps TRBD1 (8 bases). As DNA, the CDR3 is TGTGCCAGCGCACCAGGGGGCGGGGGCCGCGAGACCCAGTACTTC. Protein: CASAPGGGGRETQYF.